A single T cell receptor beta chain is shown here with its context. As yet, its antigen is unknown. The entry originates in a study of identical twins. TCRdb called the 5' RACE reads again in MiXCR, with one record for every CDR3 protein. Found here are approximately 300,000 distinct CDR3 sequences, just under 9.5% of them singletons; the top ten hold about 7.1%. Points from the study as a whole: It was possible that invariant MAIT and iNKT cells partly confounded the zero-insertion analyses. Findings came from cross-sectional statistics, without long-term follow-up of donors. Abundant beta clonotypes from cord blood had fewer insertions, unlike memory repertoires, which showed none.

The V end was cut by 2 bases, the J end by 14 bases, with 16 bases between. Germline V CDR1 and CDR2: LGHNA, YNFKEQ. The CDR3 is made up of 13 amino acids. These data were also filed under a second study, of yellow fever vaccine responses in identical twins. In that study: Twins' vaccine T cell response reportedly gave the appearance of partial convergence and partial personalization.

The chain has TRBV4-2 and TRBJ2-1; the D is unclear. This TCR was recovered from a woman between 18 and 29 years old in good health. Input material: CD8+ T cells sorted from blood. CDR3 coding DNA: TGTGCCAGCAGCCAATTAATGGCTAGAATCGAGTTCTTC. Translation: CASSQLMARIEFF.